The TCR beta chain under discussion was sequenced for a study of identical twins. The CDR3 extends over 15 amino acids. Germline CDR1 reads LGHNA; CDR2 reads YSLEER. The V gene lost 0 bases and the J gene lost 4 bases, with 13 bases spanning the gap. TCRdb called the 5' RACE reads again in MiXCR, with one record for every CDR3 protein. Of 200,000 to 250,000 distinct CDR3 sequences listed, over 5% are singletons. Another study also made use of these data, one on T cells expressing NK-cell markers. That work adds: Repertoires of TCR beta were obtained from T cells sorted as CD3+CD56+NKG2C+, CD3+CD56+NKG2C- and CD3+CD56-NKG2C+. HCMV specificity of the expanded NKG2C+ T cell clones stayed unclear.

The sequenced sample was CD8+ T cells sorted from blood. V usage is TRBV4-3 and J usage is TRBJ2-7; D is perhaps TRBD2 (5 bases). This TCR came from a woman under 30 in good health. In nucleotides, the CDR3 is TGCGCCAGCAGCCAAGATTTAGGGAGTGTTTACGAGCAGTACTTC. Its translation is CASSQDLGSVYEQYF.